The present T cell receptor (beta chain) was sequenced within a study of response to subunit inactivated influenza vaccine. General observations from the study: Authors suggested each seasonal flu vaccination may recruit only limited numbers of new T cells.

TCRdb processed the RT-PCR reads anew with MiXCR; each CDR3 protein has one entry. The sample carries about 830,000 distinct CDR3 sequences, 18% recorded once. As to this clonotype: Its antigen is not known.

This CDR3 spans 13 amino acids. V lost 4 bases and J lost 1, with 5 bases in between. The germline gives CDR1 MDHEN, CDR2 SYDVKM. The sample consisted of PBMCs from blood, taken 5 to 6 days after vaccination. V and J are TRBV28 and TRBJ2-1; D is undetermined. This TCR derives from a man over 45 who received an inactivated influenza vaccine. The CDR3 DNA reads TGTGCCAGCAGTTGGGTTTCCTACAATGAGCAGTTCTTC. It translates to CASSWVSYNEQFF.